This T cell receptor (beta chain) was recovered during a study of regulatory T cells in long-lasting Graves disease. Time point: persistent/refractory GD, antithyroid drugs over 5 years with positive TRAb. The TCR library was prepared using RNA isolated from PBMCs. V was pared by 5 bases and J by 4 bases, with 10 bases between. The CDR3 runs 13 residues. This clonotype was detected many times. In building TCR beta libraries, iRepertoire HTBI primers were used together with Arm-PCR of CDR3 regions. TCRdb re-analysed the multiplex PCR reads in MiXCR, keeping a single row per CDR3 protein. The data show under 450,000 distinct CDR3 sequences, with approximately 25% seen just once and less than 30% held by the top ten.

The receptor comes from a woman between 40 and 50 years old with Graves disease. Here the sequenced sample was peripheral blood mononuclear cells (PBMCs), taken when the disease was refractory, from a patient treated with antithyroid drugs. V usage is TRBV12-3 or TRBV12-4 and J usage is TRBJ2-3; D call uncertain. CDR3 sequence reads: CASSIRTADTQYF. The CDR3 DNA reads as TGTGCCAGCAGTATACGGACCGCAGATACGCAGTATTTT.